These T cell receptor beta chains were read from a single sample in a study of cytomegalovirus exposure and HLA in healthy donors. Clones were read by immunoSEQ multiplex PCR, and TCRdb kept only the in-frame ones, dropping some. The profile covers approximately 220,000 clones, with around 75% appearing a single time and roughly 1.9% taken by the ten largest. The source material was PBMCs. The receptors come from a young woman in good health and CMV-seronegative. Both conserved end residues are part of each CDR3. A D gene is named only where the DNA matches it firmly. The size of a clone is reported for some rows only, either as once, few or many, or as a class for expanded clones.

J gene,V gene,D gene,clone size,CDR3 DNA,CDR3 protein
TRBJ2-1,TRBV18,TRBD1,few,TGTGCCAGCTCCCGGACACAGGGGGCCCCGAATGAGCAGTTCTTC,CASSRTQGAPNEQFF
TRBJ2-2,TRBV15,.,.,TGTGCCACCAGCACCGATGAGTACACCGGGGAGCTGTTTTTT,CATSTDEYTGELFF
TRBJ1-5,TRBV7-6,.,once,TGTGCCAGCAGCACCGGACAGCCGGGCCAGCCCCAGCATTTT,CASSTGQPGQPQHF
TRBJ1-3,TRBV14,.,.,TGTGCCAGCAGCCAATTCTCCCTCTCTGGAAACACCATATATTTT,CASSQFSLSGNTIYF
TRBJ2-7,TRBV13,.,.,TGTGCCAGCAGCTTAGGGGACAACTCCTACGAGCAGTACTTC,CASSLGDNSYEQYF
TRBJ1-2,TRBV30,.,.,TGTGCCTGGAGGTACGACACTTTTAACTATGGCTACACCTTC,CAWRYDTFNYGYTF
TRBJ2-1,TRBV7-8,TRBD2,.,TGTGCCAGCAGCGCCGAGCGGGAGGGCTACAATGAGCAGTTCTTC,CASSAEREGYNEQFF
TRBJ2-7,TRBV15,.,.,TGTGCCACCAGCAGAGAATACAGCTCCTACGAGCAGTACTTC,CATSREYSSYEQYF
TRBJ1-1,TRBV4-1,.,.,TGCGCCAGCAGCCAAGAGCTTATAAGGCCAGGGATGAAGACTGAAGCTTTCTTT,CASSQELIRPGMKTEAFF
TRBJ2-7,TRBV4-1,.,.,TGCGCCAGCAGAAACTCGTTCGGCTCCTACGAGCAGTACTTC,CASRNSFGSYEQYF
TRBJ2-7,TRBV11-3,.,.,TGTGCCAGCATCTTAGCTCAAGTACTAGACAGGAGGAGCTCCTACGAGCAGTACTTC,CASILAQVLDRRSSYEQYF
TRBJ1-2,TRBV14,.,.,TGTGCCAGAGCCCCGCAAGCTAACTATGGCTACACCTTC,CARAPQANYGYTF
TRBJ2-1,TRBV6-6,.,.,TGTGCCAGCAGTTACCCCTCCAATGAGCAGTTCTTC,CASSYPSNEQFF
TRBJ1-5,TRBV4-1,TRBD1,.,TGCGCCAGCAGCCAAGAATGGGGACAGAGCAATCAGCCCCAGCATTTT,CASSQEWGQSNQPQHF
TRBJ1-4,TRBV11-2,.,.,TGTGCCAGCAGCACAGGGATAAATGAAAAACTGTTTTTT,CASSTGINEKLFF
TRBJ2-2,TRBV19,TRBD1,.,TGTGCCAGTAGTGTCACCGTTTGGACAGGGGGCACCGGGGAGCTGTTTTTT,CASSVTVWTGGTGELFF
TRBJ2-7,TRBV30,TRBD2,.,TGTGCCTGGTCCGCGGGGGTCGAGCAGTACTTC,CAWSAGVEQYF
TRBJ1-1,TRBV7-2,.,.,TGTGCCAGCAGCTTGAGACAGATTAACACTGAAGCTTTCTTT,CASSLRQINTEAFF
TRBJ2-2,TRBV27,TRBD2,.,TGTGCCAGCAGTTTAGAGCTAGCGGGAGGTCGGACCGGGGAGCTGTTTTTT,CASSLELAGGRTGELFF
TRBJ1-2,TRBV4-2,.,.,TGTGCCAGCAAAGGAGGGCCCTATGGCTACACCTTC,CASKGGPYGYTF
TRBJ2-2,TRBV2,.,.,TGTGCCAGCAGCTTTTTTTTTGAGCTGTTTTTT,CASSFFFELFF
TRBJ2-1,TRBV27,TRBD2,few,TGTGCCAGCAGAATCGGGACTAGCAATAATGAGCAGTTCTTC,CASRIGTSNNEQFF
TRBJ2-7,TRBV6-1,TRBD2,once,TGTGCCAGCAGTGCCACTAGCGGGGGCTACATGAAGGAGCAGTACTTC,CASSATSGGYMKEQYF
TRBJ2-7,TRBV4-1,.,.,TGCGCCAGCAGCCAAGGGCACCGGAGGATCGACGAGCAGTACTTC,CASSQGHRRIDEQYF
TRBJ1-1,TRBV5-1,.,.,TGCGCCAGCAGCCCTACAGGGAGCACTGAAGCTTTCTTT,CASSPTGSTEAFF
TRBJ2-5,TRBV6-1,TRBD1,few,TGTGCCAGCAGAACAGGGGGTTACGAGACCCAGTACTTC,CASRTGGYETQYF